The 18 T cell receptor beta chains presented below share a single source sample, sequenced in a study of shared clonotypes between healthy human individuals. Clones were sequenced by immunoSEQ multiplex PCR, and TCRdb holds only the in-frame ones, with some missing. The table records approximately 980,000 clones, about 80% of them present only once. Sequenced material: memory CD4+ T cells sorted from blood. Subset meaning: CD45RA-negative fraction. The receptors here all came from a young man in good health.

The V gene is TRBV6-6, the J gene TRBJ2-5; 8 nucleotides align to TRBD2. Losses at the gene ends were 5 bases for V and 5 bases for J; bases not matched to a gene: 13. CDR3 length: 16 residues. Looked up from germline, CDR1 is MNHNY and CDR2 is SVGAGI (reference sequence). The CDR3 DNA reads TGTGCCAGCAGTACCCCCGCCGCGGGAGGAGGCGAGACCCAGTACTTC. It codes for CASSTPAAGGGETQYF.

The count of this clone is one. The V call is TRBV6-1, the J call TRBJ2-3; TRBD1 aligns across 9 bases. This CDR3 contains 15 residues. Trimming cost V 5 bases and J 2 bases; bases outside gene matches: 5. Germline V gene lookup returns CDR1 MNHNS and CDR2 SASEGT. The CDR3 DNA reads TGTGCCAGCAGTACTTGGGACAGGGACACAGATACGCAGTATTTT. This sequence encodes CASSTWDRDTDTQYF.

The chain is built from TRBV18 and TRBJ1-1, with D possibly TRBD1 on 5 matching bases. Deletions cut 3 bases from V and 6 bases from J, with 17 bases between. This CDR3 has 15 amino acids. The germline gives CDR1 KGHSH, CDR2 LQKENI. CDR3 protein: CASSPPQGGFAEAFF. CDR3 coding DNA: TGTGCCAGCTCACCCCCTCAGGGTGGGTTCGCTGAAGCTTTCTTT.

This clone came up once. The V and J genes are TRBV9 and TRBJ2-3; TRBD2 agrees at 8 bases. This CDR3 has 17 amino acids. CDR1 SGDLS and CDR2 YYNGEE come from the germline V gene. V lost 2 bases to trimming and J lost 0 bases; unmatched junction nucleotides: 8. CDR3 bases: TGTGCCAGCAGCGTTTCCCATAGCGGGGCTAGCACAGATACGCAGTATTTT. Protein: CASSVSHSGASTDTQYF.

This sequence joins TRBV30 and TRBJ2-2, with unresolved D. CDR3 size: 11 residues. Germline V gives CDR1 GTSNPN, CDR2 SVGIG (reference sequence). The V gene lost 2 bases and the J gene lost 7 bases, with 5 bases spanning the gap. The DNA of the CDR3 is TGTGCCTGGAGTCAGGACGGGGAGCTGTTTTTT. The encoded protein is CAWSQDGELFF.

The chain is built from TRBV7-9 and TRBJ1-2; D gene uncertain. The V and J ends lost 5 bases and 3 bases respectively, with 13 bases between them. The germline gives CDR1 SEHNR, CDR2 FQNEAQ (reference sequence). The CDR3 sequence is 14 residues long. CDR3 protein: CASSPMDRDYGYTF. The CDR3 nucleotides read TGTGCCAGCAGCCCGATGGACCGTGACTATGGCTACACCTTC.

V gene TRBV7-2 combines with J gene TRBJ1-5, with 7 bases lining up with TRBD1. J was trimmed by 3 bases and V by 5 bases; bases with no gene match: 10. The CDR3 runs 16 residues. CDR1 is SGHTA, CDR2 FQGNSA, per germline. In DNA, the CDR3 is TGTGCCAGCAGCACCAGGACAGGTCGGTCCAATCAGCCCCAGCATTTT. Translating gives CASSTRTGRSNQPQHF.

Remarks on this clone: Other nucleotide sequences in the sample specify the same CDR3. The rearrangement uses TRBV9 and TRBJ2-7; D may match TRBD1 or TRBD2 (5 bases each). V lost 0 bases and J 0 bases, leaving 10 bases between the germline ends. CDR1 SGDLS and CDR2 YYNGEE come from the germline V gene. This CDR3 spans 15 amino acids. The CDR3 spells CASSVGSGSSYEQYF. Written as DNA, the CDR3 is TGTGCCAGCAGCGTAGGGTCAGGGAGCTCCTACGAGCAGTACTTC.

This sequence joins TRBV4-1 and TRBJ2-5; tentative D call: TRBD2 (5 bases). Trimming removed 0 bases from V and 6 bases from J, with 17 bases in between. The CDR3 runs to 16 residues. Germline V gives CDR1 MGHRA, CDR2 YSYEKL. The CDR3 reads CASSQDSAGVGKTQYF. The CDR3 region has the DNA TGCGCCAGCAGCCAAGATAGTGCTGGGGTCGGGAAGACCCAGTACTTC.

The chain employs TRBV14 and TRBJ1-2; tentative D call: TRBD1 (5 bases). The CDR3 covers 13 residues. Germline lookup yields CDR1 SGHDN and CDR2 FVKESK. V lost 5 bases to trimming and J lost 4 bases, with 11 bases between them. This chain's CDR3 is CASSYDRLYGYTF. The CDR3, as DNA: TGTGCCAGCAGCTACGACAGACTCTATGGCTACACCTTC.

The V and J genes are TRBV11-2 and TRBJ1-2; maybe TRBD1 (5 bases). The CDR3 has 15 amino acids. The V gene's germline CDR1 is SGHAT and CDR2 FQNNGV. The V gene lost 7 bases and the J gene lost 7 bases, with 22 bases spanning the gap. CDR3 DNA: TGTGCCAGCACTTCTAAGGAGGGGCTTAGAGGTGGCTACACCTTC. Translating it yields CASTSKEGLRGGYTF.

The chain carries TRBV29-1 and TRBJ1-1; no reliable D call. This CDR3 comprises 13 residues. Germline-derived CDR1 and CDR2 are SQVTM and ANQGSEA. Trimming stripped 4 bases from V and 1 base from J, with 10 bases between. CDR3 sequence reads: CSVVSGPNTEAFF. Written as DNA, the CDR3 is TGCAGCGTTGTATCTGGTCCGAACACTGAAGCTTTCTTT.

This clone appeared once. Written as DNA, the CDR3 is TGTGCCAGCACCATAGGGACATTCCTACAGTTGTCCCTTACAGATACGCAGTATTTT. Translated: CASTIGTFLQLSLTDTQYF. This chain uses TRBV7-9 with TRBJ2-3, with a possible D match to TRBD1 (6 bases). Trimming left V 7 bases short and J 3 bases short, with 29 bases between. The CDR3 runs to 19 residues. Germline V gives CDR1 SEHNR, CDR2 FQNEAQ (reference sequence).

The chain links TRBV7-2 to TRBJ2-7; TRBD2 aligns across 9 bases. Germline assignment: CDR1 SGHTA and CDR2 FQGNSA. The trim removed 5 bases at V and 2 bases at J, leaving 7 bases unmatched. The CDR3 spans 15 residues. The chain's CDR3 is CASSETLAGTYEQYF. The CDR3 nucleotides are TGTGCCAGCAGCGAGACACTAGCGGGCACCTACGAGCAGTACTTC.

V gene TRBV28 combines with J gene TRBJ1-5, with D maybe TRBD1 (6 bases). The CDR3 runs 14 residues. Germline assignment: CDR1 MDHEN and CDR2 SYDVKM. Deletions cut 4 bases from V and 6 bases from J, with 13 bases between. The CDR3 reads CASSSFGGTQPQHF. In nucleotides, the CDR3 is TGTGCCAGCAGTTCCTTCGGGGGCACTCAGCCCCAGCATTTT.

The chain links TRBV5-5 to TRBJ2-7; D remains unclear. The germline V and J ends were trimmed by 0 bases and 0 bases, with 13 bases remaining between them. CDR3 size: 16 residues. CDR1 SGHKS and CDR2 YYEKEE come from the germline V gene (reference sequence). CDR3 amino acids: CASSLGGIPSSYEQYF. CDR3 coding DNA: TGTGCCAGCAGCTTGGGAGGCATCCCAAGCTCCTACGAGCAGTACTTC.

V and J are TRBV19 and TRBJ2-3; 7 positions agree with TRBD2. Germline CDR1 LNHDA, CDR2 SQIVND (reference sequence). Trimming took 5 bases from V and 3 from J; bases not matched to a gene: 11. The CDR3 has 16 residues. This CDR3 is CASSPQGGSSTDTQYF. CDR3 in DNA: TGTGCCAGTAGTCCGCAGGGAGGGTCCAGTACAGATACGCAGTATTTT.

The chain uses TRBV10-3 and TRBJ2-1; D is unclear. The length of the CDR3 is 13 residues. The V gene's germline CDR1 is ENHRY and CDR2 SYGVKD. Trimming took 4 bases from V and 4 from J, leaving 8 bases between them. The CDR3 DNA is TGTGCCATCAGTGCGACCTTATACAATGAGCAGTTCTTC. This encodes CAISATLYNEQFF.